A single sample is the source of the 9 T cell receptor beta chains below, sequenced in a study of shared clonotypes between healthy human individuals. This table comes from immunoSEQ multiplex PCR, and its TCRdb copy is limited to in-frame clones, with some not included. Found here are approximately 530,000 clones, 95% to 97% of them singletons; the top ten hold about 0.067%. Source material: naive CD4+ T cells sorted from blood. The subset was: CD45RA+ positively selected. These receptors all stem from a woman in her 30s in good health.

This sequence joins TRBV30 and TRBJ2-3, with 14 bases matching TRBD2. Germline CDR1 reads GTSNPN; CDR2 reads SVGIG (reference sequence). CDR3 length: 14 amino acids. V shed 5 bases and J 5 bases; nucleotides not matched to a gene: 3. The CDR3 is CAWGTSGSVDTQYF. In nucleotides, the CDR3 is TGTGCCTGGGGGACTAGCGGGAGTGTAGATACGCAGTATTTT.

The chain joins TRBV25-1 to TRBJ2-2; 9 nucleotides agree with TRBD2. Losses at the gene ends were 5 bases for V and 7 bases for J; bases not matched to a gene: 11. The germline gives CDR1 MGHDK, CDR2 SYGVNS. The CDR3 is 16 amino acids. CDR3 coding DNA: TGTGCCAGCAGTCCCCGGGTAGCGGGAGACGGCGGGGAGCTGTTTTTT. Protein: CASSPRVAGDGGELFF.

In this sample, this clone turned up once. The V and J genes are TRBV6-6 and TRBJ2-7; 7 bases agree with TRBD2. This CDR3 comprises 15 residues. The germline CDR1 and CDR2 sequences are MNHNY and SVGAGI (reference sequence). With 2 bases clipped from V and 6 bases from J, the junction kept 10 bases outside the gene matches. CDR3 sequence (DNA): TGTGCCAGCAGTTACCGGGGGAGGGTCATACCCGAGCAGTACTTC. Translation: CASSYRGRVIPEQYF.

This chain uses TRBV4-1 with TRBJ1-5; 7 bases agree with TRBD1. Trimming cost V 3 bases and J 4 bases; bases outside gene matches: 3. The CDR3 length is 14 residues. The germline gives CDR1 MGHRA, CDR2 YSYEKL. The CDR3 nucleotides read TGCGCCAGCAGCCAGACAGGGACGAATCAGCCCCAGCATTTT. Translating gives CASSQTGTNQPQHF.

CDR3 sequence (DNA): TGTGCCAGCAGCTTACAAGGACTAGCGGGAGGGAAAGAGACCCAGTACTTC. Amino acid sequence: CASSLQGLAGGKETQYF. This chain links TRBV9 with TRBJ2-5, with 15 bases that match TRBD2. The CDR3 loop spans 17 amino acids. J gave up 3 bases and V 4 bases, and 7 bases lay outside the gene matches. CDR1 and CDR2 (germline): SGDLS, YYNGEE.

J is TRBJ1-1 and V is TRBV7-9, with D uncertain. Trimming shortened V by 5 bases and J by 11 bases, and 15 bases separated the two germline ends. This CDR3 is 12 amino acids long. CDR1 SEHNR and CDR2 FQNEAQ come from the germline V gene (reference sequence). CDR3 sequence: CASSLGPSRAFF. DNA for the CDR3: TGTGCCAGCAGCCTCGGACCTTCTAGGGCTTTCTTT.

This clone occurred once. The V gene is TRBV6-5, the J gene TRBJ2-1, with D perhaps TRBD2 (6 bases). Germline assignment: CDR1 MNHEY and CDR2 SVGAGI. The CDR3 runs 15 residues. The V gene lost 5 bases and the J gene lost 4 bases, with 15 bases spanning the gap. Here the CDR3 reads CASSIIGGRYNEQFF. DNA of the CDR3: TGTGCCAGCAGTATTATCGGGGGACGTTACAATGAGCAGTTCTTC.

The genes are TRBV7-9 and TRBJ1-5; 7 nucleotides match TRBD1. Germline V gene data show CDR1 as SEHNR and CDR2 as FQNEAQ (reference sequence). Trimming at V came to 2 bases and at J to 2 bases, leaving 3 bases not matched to a gene. The CDR3 is made up of 15 amino acids. The CDR3 DNA follows: TGTGCCAGCAGCTTACAAGGACAGGGCAATCAGCCCCAGCATTTT. It is translated as CASSLQGQGNQPQHF.

This chain joins TRBV7-3 and TRBJ2-1, with D uncertain. This CDR3 has 17 residues. Between the trimmed V and J ends, which lost 3 bases and 3 bases, there was a span of 18 bases. Germline assignment: CDR1 SGHTA and CDR2 FQGTGA. CDR3 sequence reads: CASSFIEVGRVYNEQFF. The CDR3 coding sequence is TGTGCCAGCAGCTTCATCGAGGTTGGACGAGTCTACAATGAGCAGTTCTTC.